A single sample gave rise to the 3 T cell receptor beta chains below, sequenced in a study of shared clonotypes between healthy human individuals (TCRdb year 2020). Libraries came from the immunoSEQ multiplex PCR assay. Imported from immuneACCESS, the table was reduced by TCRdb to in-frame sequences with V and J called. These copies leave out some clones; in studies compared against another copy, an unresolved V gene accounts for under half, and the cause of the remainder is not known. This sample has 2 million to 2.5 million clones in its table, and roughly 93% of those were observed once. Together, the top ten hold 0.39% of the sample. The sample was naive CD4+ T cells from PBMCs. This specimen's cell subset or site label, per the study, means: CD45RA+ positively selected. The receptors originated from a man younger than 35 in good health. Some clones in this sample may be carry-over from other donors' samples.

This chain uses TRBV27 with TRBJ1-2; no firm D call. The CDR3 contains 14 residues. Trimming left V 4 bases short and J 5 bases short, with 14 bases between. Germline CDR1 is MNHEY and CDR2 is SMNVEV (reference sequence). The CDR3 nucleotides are TGTGCCAGCAGTTCGCGGGGTGGAAATTATGGCTACACCTTC. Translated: CASSSRGGNYGYTF.

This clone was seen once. The CDR3: CASSPTGRGVNTEAFF. CDR3 DNA sequence: TGTGCCAGCTCTCCTACAGGGAGAGGGGTGAACACTGAAGCTTTCTTT. V is TRBV18 and J is TRBJ1-1, with a weak D call TRBD1 (6 bases). The CDR3 is 16 amino acids. V shed 6 bases and J shed 0 bases, with 17 bases lying between them. The germline V gene has CDR1 KGHSH and CDR2 LQKENI. Using reference TRBV18 and TRBJ1-1 for the parts outside the CDR3, the full variable domain is NAGVMQNPRHLVRRRGQEARLRCSPMKGHSHVYWYRQLPEEGLKFMVYLQKENIIDESGMPKERFSAEFPKEGPSILRIQQVVRGDSAAYFCASSPTGRGVNTEAFFGQGTRLTVV.

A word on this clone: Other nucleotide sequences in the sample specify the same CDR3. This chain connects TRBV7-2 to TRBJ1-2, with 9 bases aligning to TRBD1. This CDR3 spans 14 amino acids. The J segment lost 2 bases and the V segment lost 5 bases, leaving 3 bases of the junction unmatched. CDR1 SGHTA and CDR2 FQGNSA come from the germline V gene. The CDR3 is CASSLGQGNYGYTF. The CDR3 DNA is TGTGCCAGCAGCCTTGGACAGGGGAACTATGGCTACACCTTC.